Listed below are T cell receptor beta chains from one sample, sequenced in a study of beta chain features in type 1 diabetes. The repertoire was sequenced with immunoSEQ multiplex PCR; TCRdb's copy has only in-frame clones and lacks some. The sample includes 450,000 to 600,000 clones, around 28% of them seen just once. The sequencing input was naive CD4+ T cells from blood. These TCRs come from a man between 18 and 29 years old in good health. CDR3s include the opening cysteine and the closing phenylalanine or tryptophan. Fields, in order: clone size, V gene, D gene, J gene, CDR3 protein, CDR3 DNA. A D gene is named only where the DNA matches it firmly. Size is stated for part of the rows, as once, few or many counts, or as a class when the clone is expanded.

.,TRBV30,.,TRBJ2-5,CAWSIRRGETQYF,TGTGCCTGGAGTATCCGACGGGGAGAGACCCAGTACTTC
.,TRBV9,.,TRBJ2-7,CASSSRASYEQYF,TGTGCCAGCAGCTCCCGAGCATCCTACGAGCAGTACTTC
.,TRBV15,TRBD1,TRBJ1-5,CAVSQGANQPQHF,TGTGCCGTATCACAGGGGGCGAATCAGCCCCAGCATTTT
.,TRBV30,.,TRBJ1-2,CAWTGTGPFGYTF,TGTGCCTGGACCGGAACAGGGCCTTTCGGCTACACCTTC
few,TRBV5-1,TRBD1,TRBJ2-1,CASSLDPGTGTYNEQFF,TGCGCCAGCAGCTTGGATCCCGGGACAGGGACCTACAATGAGCAGTTCTTC
.,TRBV10-3,.,TRBJ1-2,CAISELGRNYGYTF,TGTGCCATCAGTGAGTTGGGCAGAAACTATGGCTACACCTTC
few,TRBV30,.,TRBJ2-2,CAWRIGPNTGELFF,TGTGCCTGGAGAATAGGGCCTAACACCGGGGAGCTGTTTTTT
.,TRBV5-6,.,TRBJ2-1,CASSLAGLAAYNEQFF,TGTGCCAGCAGCTTGGCCGGGCTAGCTGCCTACAATGAGCAGTTCTTC
few,TRBV27,TRBD2,TRBJ2-7,CASSPLWTSGIEQYF,TGTGCCAGCAGTCCCCTATGGACTAGCGGGATTGAGCAGTACTTC
.,TRBV11-2,.,TRBJ2-7,CASSLVVRGYEQYF,TGTGCCAGCAGCTTAGTGGTTAGGGGGTACGAGCAGTACTTC
.,TRBV28,.,TRBJ2-7,CWDRPLGPYEQYF,TGTTGGGACCGCCCGTTAGGCCCCTACGAGCAGTACTTC
.,TRBV7-2,.,TRBJ2-7,CASSLARYEQYF,TGTGCCAGCAGCTTAGCGCGCTACGAGCAGTACTTC
.,TRBV7-2,.,TRBJ1-5,CASSVVGNQPQHF,TGTGCCAGCAGCGTTGTAGGGAACCAGCCCCAGCATTTT
few,TRBV9,.,TRBJ2-5,CASSPGGTGEETQYF,TGTGCCAGCAGCCCAGGAGGGACGGGGGAAGAGACCCAGTACTTC
.,TRBV30,TRBD2,TRBJ2-7,CAWTSGSSHEQYF,TGTGCCTGGACTAGCGGGAGTTCGCACGAGCAGTACTTC
few,TRBV5-1,.,TRBJ2-5,CASSLEGIGETQYF,TGCGCCAGCAGCTTGGAGGGAATTGGAGAGACCCAGTACTTC
.,TRBV28,.,TRBJ1-2,CASSFGEDYGYTF,TGTGCCAGCAGTTTCGGGGAGGACTATGGCTACACCTTC
.,TRBV25-1,TRBD1,TRBJ2-3,CASSLQGRRTDTQYF,TGTGCCAGCAGTTTACAGGGGCGCCGCACAGATACGCAGTATTTT
.,TRBV7-2,.,TRBJ2-7,CASSLDRMPYEQYF,TGTGCCAGCAGCTTAGACAGGATGCCCTACGAGCAGTACTTC
few,TRBV29-1,.,TRBJ2-5,CSVWDGETQETQYF,TGCAGCGTTTGGGACGGTGAGACCCAAGAGACCCAGTACTTC
few,TRBV15,.,TRBJ2-1,CATSREGHRGNEQFF,TGTGCCACCAGCAGGGAGGGACACCGGGGTAATGAGCAGTTCTTC
few,TRBV6-1,.,TRBJ2-5,CASREPGETQYF,TGTGCCAGCAGGGAGCCCGGCGAGACCCAGTACTTC
.,TRBV30,.,TRBJ1-2,CAWGRQEGYGYTF,TGTGCCTGGGGCAGACAGGAAGGCTATGGCTACACCTTC